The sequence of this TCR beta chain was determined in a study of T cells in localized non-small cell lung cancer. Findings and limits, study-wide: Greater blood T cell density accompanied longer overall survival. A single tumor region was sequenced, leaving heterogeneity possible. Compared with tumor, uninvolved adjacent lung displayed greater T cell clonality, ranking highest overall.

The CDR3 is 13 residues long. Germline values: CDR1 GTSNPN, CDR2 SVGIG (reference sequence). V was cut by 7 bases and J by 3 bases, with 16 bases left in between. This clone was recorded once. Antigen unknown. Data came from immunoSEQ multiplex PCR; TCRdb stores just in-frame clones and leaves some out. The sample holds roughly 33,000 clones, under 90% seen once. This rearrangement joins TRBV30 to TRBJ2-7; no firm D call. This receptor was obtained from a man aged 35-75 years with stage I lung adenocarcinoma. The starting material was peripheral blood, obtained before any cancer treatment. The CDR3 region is CASSPMGGYEQYF. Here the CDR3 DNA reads TGTGCCTCGTCGCCGATGGGTGGCTACGAGCAGTACTTC. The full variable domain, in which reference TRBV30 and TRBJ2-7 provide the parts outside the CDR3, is SQTIHQWPATLVQPVGSPLSLECTVEGTSNPNLYWYRQAAGRGLQLLFYSVGIGQISSEVPQNLSASRPQDRQFILSSKKLLLSDSGFYLCASSPMGGYEQYFGPGTRLTVT.